Each of the 18 T cell receptor beta chains below was sequenced from the same sample in a study of blood T cells in healthy people across ages. A second PCR, run for roughly 6 to 11 cycles, used a sample-barcoded 5' primer plus a J-beta primer mix. TCRdb fed the 5' RACE reads into MiXCR, producing one record per CDR3 protein. Here the sample spans over 1.5 million distinct CDR3 sequences, around 48% being singletons. The sample comprised blood. These receptors were obtained from a woman aged 40 to 50 in good health.

This chain uses TRBV29-1 with TRBJ1-2, with unresolved D. With 3 bases removed from V and 3 bases from J, the gap between germline ends came to 8 bases. Germline values: CDR1 SQVTM, CDR2 ANQGSEA. This CDR3 is 12 amino acids long. CDR3 sequence (DNA): TGCAGCGTTGATCGAGCAGACTATGGCTACACCTTC. This codes for CSVDRADYGYTF. Based on the CDR3 plus reference TRBV29-1 and TRBJ1-2, the full variable domain is SAVISQKPSRDICQRGTSLTIQCQVDSQVTMMFWYRQQPGQSLTLIATANQGSEATYESGFVIDKFPISRPNLTFSTLTVSNMSPEDSSIYLCSVDRADYGYTFGSGTRLTVV.

The V and J genes are TRBV18 and TRBJ1-3; no clear D. The V end lost 10 bases, the J end lost 1 base, and 11 bases lay between the germline ends. The CDR3 has 13 residues. Germline assignment: CDR1 KGHSH and CDR2 LQKENI. In DNA form, the CDR3 reads TGTGCCACGAATGAGCAATCTGGAAACACCATATATTTT. It specifies CATNEQSGNTIYF.

Concerning this clonotype itself: The junction departs from the called germline gene at one end, perhaps through a read error. The chain links TRBV5-1 to TRBJ2-3; D might be TRBD1 or TRBD2, each matching 5 bases. Germline V lookup: CDR1 SGHRS, CDR2 YFSETQ. This CDR3 contains 17 residues. CDR3 protein: CASSRLRGASDTDTRYF. Written as DNA, the CDR3 is TGCGCCAGCAGCCGGTTGAGGGGCGCGTCTGACACAGATACGCGGTATTTT.

The chain combines TRBV6-6 with TRBJ2-3; D not certain. Deletions cut 6 bases from V and 0 bases from J, with 10 bases between. Germline V gene data show CDR1 as MNHNY and CDR2 as SVGAGI (reference sequence). This CDR3 comprises 14 residues. Here the CDR3 reads CASRPSQSTDTQYF. The CDR3 DNA follows: TGTGCCAGCAGACCATCACAAAGCACAGATACGCAGTATTTT.

The gene calls are TRBV28 and TRBJ1-2; D is unclear. This CDR3 is built from 17 residues. CDR1 and CDR2 (germline): MDHEN, SYDVKM. Trimming cost V 3 bases and J 4 bases, with 21 bases left between them. The CDR3 sequence is CASSFPILIGRGYGYTF. The CDR3 DNA reads TGTGCCAGCAGTTTCCCAATCCTCATCGGACGGGGCTATGGCTACACCTTC.

CDR3 protein: CSARLDRARFGEQYF. In DNA form, the CDR3 reads TGCAGTGCTAGGCTGGACAGGGCAAGGTTCGGCGAGCAGTACTTC. The J gene is TRBJ2-7, the V gene TRBV20-1; 8 bases agree with TRBD1. The CDR3 has 15 residues. Germline lookup yields CDR1 DFQATT and CDR2 SNEGSKA (reference sequence). J gave up 6 bases and V 3 bases, and 13 bases lay outside the gene matches.

This clonotype was counted a few times. V gene TRBV20-1 combines with J gene TRBJ2-1; TRBD2 matches 12 bases. CDR1 and CDR2 from the germline V gene are DFQATT and SNEGSKA (reference sequence). V shed 2 bases, J shed 4 bases, and the junction held 3 bases outside the gene matches. This CDR3 is 15 amino acids long. The CDR3 region has the DNA TGCAGTGCTAGACTAGCGGGGGGGTGGTACAATGAGCAGTTCTTC. It specifies CSARLAGGWYNEQFF.

This chain joins TRBV2 and TRBJ2-1; D gene unclear. The germline V and J ends were trimmed by 1 base and 15 bases, with 13 bases remaining between them. In germline, CDR1 is SNHLY, CDR2 FYNNEI. The CDR3 covers 12 residues. The CDR3 region is CASSEETPSVFF. The CDR3 coding sequence is TGTGCCAGCAGTGAAGAGACTCCGTCGGTGTTCTTC.

The chain combines TRBV2 with TRBJ1-5, with a tentative D call TRBD1 (6 bases). This CDR3 contains 19 residues. Trimming stripped 6 bases from V and 0 bases from J, with 24 bases between. CDR1 and CDR2 from the germline V gene are SNHLY and FYNNEI. DNA for the CDR3: TGTGCCAGCAGCGCGAACAAACAGACAGGCGAGAATAGCAATCAGCCCCAGCATTTT. This sequence encodes CASSANKQTGENSNQPQHF.

The gene calls are TRBV9 and TRBJ2-7; 13 bases match TRBD2. In germline, CDR1 is SGDLS, CDR2 YYNGEE. The CDR3 runs 16 residues. Trimming took 3 bases from V and 3 from J; bases not matched to a gene: 6. The CDR3 DNA reads TGTGCCAGCAGCGAGGGGGGACTAGCGGGGCTCTACGAGCAGTACTTC. This gives the protein CASSEGGLAGLYEQYF. The variable domain in full, completed from reference TRBV9 and TRBJ2-7, reads DSGVTQTPKHLITATGQRVTLRCSPRSGDLSVYWYQQSLDQGLQFLIQYYNGEERAKGNILERFSAQQFPDLHSELNLSSLELGDSALYFCASSEGGLAGLYEQYFGPGTRLTVT.

This clonotype was seen a handful of times. This chain connects TRBV9 to TRBJ2-3, with 13 bases lining up with TRBD2. This CDR3 spans 18 amino acids. With 3 bases clipped from V and 1 base from J, the junction kept 8 bases outside the gene matches. CDR1 is SGDLS, CDR2 YYNGEE, per germline. This CDR3 is CASSASGTSGGGTDTQYF. The CDR3 DNA is TGTGCCAGCAGCGCTAGTGGTACTAGCGGGGGGGGCACAGATACGCAGTATTTT.

This chain uses TRBV29-1 with TRBJ2-7, with D possibly TRBD1 on 6 matching bases. CDR3 length: 13 amino acids. The V gene's germline CDR1 is SQVTM and CDR2 ANQGSEA. V was cut by 4 bases and J by 5 bases, with 15 bases left in between. For the CDR3, the DNA is TGCAGCGTTGTCCGGGACACAGACGACGAGCAGTACTTC. Protein product: CSVVRDTDDEQYF.

This chain joins TRBV5-1 and TRBJ2-7; D unclear. Germline values: CDR1 SGHRS, CDR2 YFSETQ. V was pared by 4 bases and J by 5 bases, with 16 bases between. This CDR3 has 14 amino acids. CDR3: CASSPGQVRHEQYF. DNA for the CDR3: TGCGCCAGCAGCCCCGGGCAGGTTAGGCACGAGCAGTACTTC.

The chain uses TRBV7-8 and TRBJ2-1; 10 positions agree with TRBD1. Trimming took 4 bases from V and 8 from J; bases not matched to a gene: 11. The CDR3 spans 16 residues. Germline V CDR1 and CDR2: SGHVS, FQNEAQ. The CDR3 reads CASSSGAGQGTHEQFF. In DNA form, the CDR3 reads TGTGCCAGCAGCTCCGGCGCGGGACAGGGGACCCATGAGCAGTTCTTC.

The chain carries TRBV20-1 and TRBJ2-5; 8 positions agree with TRBD1. Germline CDR1 and CDR2: DFQATT and SNEGSKA (reference sequence). V gave up 5 bases and J gave up 7 bases; unmatched junction bases: 15. The CDR3 has 15 amino acids. CDR3 loop: CSAGGTGRDIRTQYF. In nucleotides, the CDR3 is TGCAGTGCTGGTGGGACAGGCAGAGACATAAGGACCCAGTACTTC.

The chain couples TRBV2 to TRBJ2-3; D gene ambiguous. CDR3 length equals 10 residues. Germline values: CDR1 SNHLY, CDR2 FYNNEI. Trimming stripped 9 bases from V and 4 bases from J, with 5 bases between. As DNA, the CDR3 is TGTGCCAGGGGCCCAGATACGCAGTATTTT. Protein sequence: CARGPDTQYF.

V is TRBV6-2 or TRBV6-3 and J is TRBJ2-1, with D unclear. V was pared by 6 bases and J by 4 bases, with 7 bases between. Germline V gene lookup returns CDR1 MNHEY and CDR2 SVGEGT. The CDR3 has 12 amino acids. Here the CDR3 reads CASRIKYNEQFF. CDR3 coding DNA: TGTGCCAGCAGGATAAAATACAATGAGCAGTTCTTC.

This clonotype occurred a few times. The chain links TRBV29-1 to TRBJ2-3; 8 bases match TRBD1. The germline V gene encodes CDR1 SQVTM and CDR2 ANQGSEA. Unmatched junction bases numbered 8, after V lost 7 bases and J lost 2 bases. The CDR3 sequence is 14 residues long. DNA of the CDR3: TGCAGCGGGGGTGTGGACAGGGCCACAGATACGCAGTATTTT. As protein: CSGGVDRATDTQYF.